What follows describes a single TCR beta chain. Its antigen remains unidentified. Method: immunoSEQ multiplex PCR; TCRdb's copy keeps in-frame clones and lacks some. This table holds 80,000 to 100,000 clones, about four fifths found once. The data stem from a study of radiotherapy plus CTLA-4 blockade in lung cancer. Findings and caveats of the study: Following radiotherapy plus ipilimumab, tumor-derived TCR clones expanded in the blood.

Sequenced here: peripheral blood, sampled from a patient treated with radiotherapy plus ipilimumab. The receptor comes from a human donor with non-small cell lung cancer who had a partial response to radiotherapy plus ipilimumab. Some clones in this sample may be carry-over from other donors' samples.

CDR3 in DNA: TGTGCCAGCCGCCATCAGGTTGCAACTAATGAAAAACTGTTTTTT. Protein: CASRHQVATNEKLFF. The chain couples TRBV6-1 to TRBJ1-4; no reliable D call. Trimming removed 8 bases from V and 0 bases from J, with 13 bases in between. CDR3 size: 15 residues. In germline, CDR1 is MNHNS, CDR2 SASEGT.